This T cell receptor beta chain was sequenced for a study of T cells in Graves' hyperthyroidism and ophthalmopathy (dated by TCRdb to the late 2010s). With regard to the full study: Peripheral blood was sampled at the time of initial diagnosis, prior to any treatment. To identify TCR V-J signatures that set the groups apart, the researchers used a discovery cohort of about a hundred patients, made up of roughly 40 with Graves' ophthalmopathy and some 60 with stable Graves' hyperthyroidism. Whether ophthalmopathy could be predicted prospectively was tested in an independent validation cohort made up of 18 to 20 hyperthyroidism patients plus 17 patients who later progressed to ophthalmopathy. The 100 or so discovery patients were randomly split 7:3 into training and test sets. The study also compared thyroid tissue and blood T-cell repertoires from several Graves' hyperthyroidism patients. After blood sampling, hyperthyroidism patients were treated with methimazole at a starting dose of 30 mg daily, and ophthalmopathy patients were treated with high-dose intravenous methylprednisolone. TCR Vbeta CDR3 sequencing of 140 or so peripheral blood samples (over 40 ophthalmopathy, 75 to 80 hyperthyroidism and some 17 progressor patients) is reported in the paper.

Stable Graves' hyperthyroidism was defined as no progression to ophthalmopathy during 18 months of follow-up. Hyperthyroidism patients were newly diagnosed, with disease duration under 2 months, and aged 18 to 65 years. Patients with uncontrolled infections, other autoimmune diseases, pregnancy or lactation were excluded. Diagnoses relied on clinical symptoms, serum thyroxine and TRAb, thyroid ultrasound and orbital computed tomography. PBMCs were isolated from 8 to 10 ml of fresh peripheral blood by Ficoll-Paque density gradient centrifugation. Total RNA was extracted using Trizol reagent, and RNA quality was assessed on an Agilent 2100 Bioanalyzer. Turning to this clonotype: Its binding antigen is unknown. No much larger clone exists at a distance of one base, and base qualities are not known.

The paper as a whole reports these results and caveats: Most expanded thyroid clonotypes (frequency above 0.001) were also found in blood, which suggests that blood repertoires may mirror thyroid immune responses. No statistical method was used to fix the sample size in advance, and group allocation was not hidden from the investigators. In validation, the model predicted progression to ophthalmopathy a median of 6.5 months before onset, with over 60% sensitivity and more than 72% specificity. In cross-validation, a model built on a 13 V-J signature told ophthalmopathy apart from stable hyperthyroidism with less than 90% sensitivity and roughly 83% specificity, and in testing the same model reached 80%/75%.

Amplification of TCR beta CDR3 regions was carried out from RNA transcripts. A first-round RT-PCR of the TCR CDR3 used the HTBI primer set with the Qiagen OneStep RT-PCR kit. Libraries were constructed in a second round of multiplex PCR, after which size selection and purification were carried out. Sequencing of the libraries was done on an Illumina HiSeq2000 using paired-end 100 bp reads. The authors' analysis ran thus. SOAPnuke was used to process the raw data, with reads discarded if the reads contained adapters or uncalled bases, had a mean Phred below 15, or lacked an exact constant-primer or identifier match. COPE v1.2.5 was used to merge the high-quality paired reads, and each unique nucleotide sequence was defined as a clonotype. MiTCR v1.1 was used to align the clonotypes against IMGT TRBV, TRBD and TRBJ reference segments. The analysis included only V-J combinations with a frequency above 0.0001, which together covered 98% to 99.2% of the repertoires. The TCS score was defined as F50 (clonal expansion) divided by E x V (chaos), with BLOSUM62-based TCRdist calculated between CDR3 peptides within each V-J. Welch's t-statistics and random forest reduced 450 to 600 V-J features to 13, which were used in a naive Bayes classifier (R e1071). The public reads were run again by TCRdb, first through fastp at Q25 and then through MiXCR, and only productive beta chains were kept. Merged by CDR3 protein, the rows form single entries marked with the most common genes and DNA. These V and J calls originate from TCRdb's pipeline instead of the authors' own analysis. The sample table shows approximately 360,000 distinct CDR3 sequences, and approximately 25% are seen once. The ten most abundant clones make up around 67% of the sample.

From the germline V gene, CDR1 is SGHRS and CDR2 is YFSETQ. V sheds 2 bases and J sheds 6 bases, leaving 12 bases between their ends. The CDR3 holds 15 amino acids from the cysteine to the phenylalanine. CDR3 DNA only is kept here, 45 bases in frame from base 1. The clonotype originates from a man in his fifties or sixties with Graves' hyperthyroidism. The chain employs TRBV5-1 and TRBJ1-6; a tentative D match to TRBD1 spans 6 bases. Sample: blood. The CDR3 reads as follows: CASSLDRPPNSPLHF. Read as DNA, the sequence is TGCGCCAGCAGCTTAGACAGGCCGCCTAATTCACCCCTCCACTTT.